This note documents a single TCR beta chain sequence. Its antigen remains unidentified. The data originate from a study of shared clonotypes between healthy human individuals. Study conclusions and caveats: Naive subsets typically showed greater estimated richness than memory subsets.

The germline V gene encodes CDR1 MNHEY and CDR2 SMNVEV (reference sequence). The CDR3 has 14 amino acids. V was clipped by 2 bases and J by 7 bases; unmatched bases: 6. The assay used deep level. Sequencing was performed with immunoSEQ multiplex PCR; in TCRdb, only in-frame clones are kept and a portion is missing. The sample holds millions of clones, about 94% seen once. Terminally differentiated effector memory CD45RA+ cells were excluded from the naive CD8 cells, which were CD45RO-negative and positively selected for CCR7. Recent acute infections and vaccinations were absent in the healthy HIV-negative adult donors.

J is TRBJ1-1 and V is TRBV27, with TRBD1 matching 8 bases. The source material was naive CD8+ T cells sorted from blood. This clonotype was sampled from a man between 18 and 35 years old in good health. This CDR3 is CASSLLRGQDEAFF. CDR3 DNA sequence: TGTGCCAGCAGTTTACTCAGGGGGCAGGATGAAGCTTTCTTT.